One and the same sample provided the 20 T cell receptor beta chains below, sequenced in a study of cytomegalovirus exposure and HLA in healthy donors. The PCR used 60 Vbeta and 13 Jbeta primers. Generated by immunoSEQ multiplex PCR, the TCRdb table keeps only in-frame clones and is missing some. The sample contains around 120,000 clones, under 85% of which appear only once. Sequencing was carried out using PBMCs. Every receptor here comes from a woman aged 45-65 years in good health and CMV-seropositive.

To note about this clone: Mismatch with germline at one junction end may stem from a read error. This chain connects TRBV2 to TRBJ2-7, with 11 nucleotides matching TRBD2. The CDR3 covers 12 residues. Germline V CDR1 and CDR2: SNHLY, FYNNEI. Here the CDR3 DNA reads TGTGCCAGCAGTCGGTTTGAGGGGACTAGCGGATTC. It codes for CASSRFEGTSGF.

Only a few counts were recorded for this clone. V usage is TRBV4-2 and J usage is TRBJ2-4, with 11 bases identical to TRBD2. The CDR3 sequence is 15 residues long. The V gene's germline CDR1 is LGHNA and CDR2 YNFKEQ. The junction had 3 bases not matched to a gene; V was cut back by 0 bases and J by 8 bases. CDR3 residues: CASSQESGLADIQYF. The CDR3 region has the DNA TGTGCCAGCAGCCAAGAGTCGGGACTAGCGGACATTCAGTACTTC.

The V and J genes are TRBV27 and TRBJ2-1, with TRBD2 matching 13 bases. The CDR3 spans 17 residues. The trim removed 7 bases at V and 5 bases at J, leaving 11 bases unmatched. CDR1 and CDR2 (germline): MNHEY, SMNVEV (reference sequence). CDR3 DNA: TGTGCCAGCACCTATGTTACTAGCGGGGGGGCCAACAATGAGCAGTTCTTC. Amino acids: CASTYVTSGGANNEQFF.

The rearrangement joins TRBV4-1 to TRBJ2-6; 10 nucleotides line up with TRBD2. CDR1 MGHRA and CDR2 YSYEKL come from the germline V gene. There are 18 residues in the CDR3. Trimming removed 0 bases from V and 4 bases from J; junction bases left unmatched: 6. CDR3 DNA: TGCGCCAGCAGCCAAGAAAGCCTAGCGGGGGCGGGGGCCAACGTCCTGACTTTC. Translated, it gives CASSQESLAGAGANVLTF.

This rearrangement joins TRBV5-1 to TRBJ1-2, with TRBD1 identical over 9 bases. The junction had 11 bases not matched to a gene; V was cut back by 4 bases and J by 4 bases. CDR3 length: 16 residues. CDR1 SGHRS and CDR2 YFSETQ come from the germline V gene. As DNA, the CDR3 is TGCGCCAGCAGCACCGGGACAGGGATGTTTCGCTATGGCTACACCTTC. This sequence encodes CASSTGTGMFRYGYTF.

The chain has TRBV4-1 and TRBJ2-5, with 9 bases that match TRBD2. Germline CDR1 is MGHRA and CDR2 is YSYEKL. The CDR3 has 16 residues. V lost 1 base to trimming and J lost 5 bases; unmatched junction nucleotides: 8. Here the CDR3 reads CASSQVREGLGETQYF. In DNA form, the CDR3 reads TGCGCCAGCAGCCAAGTGCGGGAGGGCCTAGGGGAGACCCAGTACTTC.

V and J are TRBV6-5 and TRBJ1-2, with 10 bases matching TRBD1. In germline, CDR1 is MNHEY, CDR2 SVGAGI. The CDR3 extends over 16 amino acids. With 3 bases clipped from V and 2 bases from J, the junction kept 6 bases outside the gene matches. The CDR3 sequence: CASSYRQGARNYGYTF. The CDR3 DNA is TGTGCCAGCAGTTATCGACAGGGGGCCCGCAACTATGGCTACACCTTC.

This sequence joins TRBV2 and TRBJ2-3; 11 bases map to TRBD2. From germline, CDR1 is SNHLY and CDR2 FYNNEI. J lost 1 base, V lost 5 bases, and 2 bases had no gene match. This CDR3 contains 15 residues. The CDR3 here is CASSTSGGRTDTQYF. CDR3 DNA sequence: TGTGCCAGCAGTACTAGCGGGGGACGCACAGATACGCAGTATTTT.

This clone has only a few counts. The chain is built from TRBV11-2 and TRBJ2-7; TRBD1 might be the D (6 bases). V lost 4 bases, J lost 0 bases, and 19 bases lay in between. Per the germline V gene, CDR1 is SGHAT and CDR2 is FQNNGV. The CDR3 is 17 residues long. The CDR3 protein is CASSSIGHRVHSYEQYF. The CDR3 nucleotides read TGTGCCAGCAGCTCGATCGGGCACAGGGTTCACTCCTACGAGCAGTACTTC.

This chain connects TRBV7-9 to TRBJ1-5; 8 nucleotides line up with TRBD1. The CDR3 runs 15 residues. With 6 bases clipped from V and 4 bases from J, the junction kept 8 bases outside the gene matches. The V gene's germline CDR1 is SEHNR and CDR2 FQNEAQ (reference sequence). The CDR3 reads CASSTGTGVNQPQHF. CDR3 DNA: TGTGCCAGCAGTACCGGGACAGGAGTTAATCAGCCCCAGCATTTT.

V and J are TRBV19 and TRBJ1-6; 9 bases agree with TRBD1. The CDR3 spans 19 residues. In germline, CDR1 is LNHDA, CDR2 SQIVND (reference sequence). The junction had 12 bases not matched to a gene; V was cut back by 5 bases and J by 1 base. The DNA for the CDR3 is TGTGCCAGTAGTTTACTTCCGGGACAGGGTGCGTCCTATAATTCACCCCTCCACTTT. It yields the protein CASSLLPGQGASYNSPLHF.

This chain's CDR3 is CASRIAINTGELFF. The CDR3 coding sequence is TGTGCCAGCAGAATAGCGATTAACACCGGGGAGCTGTTTTTT. The V gene is TRBV6-4, the J gene TRBJ2-2, with TRBD2 as a possible D gene (5 bases). The V gene lost 6 bases and the J gene lost 2 bases, with 10 bases spanning the gap. This CDR3 is built from 14 residues. Germline V lookup: CDR1 MRHNA, CDR2 SNTAGT.

J is TRBJ2-2 and V is TRBV6-5; TRBD2 aligns across 7 bases. V trimming: 6 bases; J trimming: 4 bases; junction bases outside the gene matches: 5. This CDR3 comprises 14 residues. Germline CDR1 MNHEY, CDR2 SVGAGI. CDR3 coding DNA: TGTGCCAGCAGGGGGGGGTACGGCACCGGGGAGCTGTTTTTT. This translates into CASRGGYGTGELFF.

This clone was observed a single time. The V call is TRBV11-3, the J call TRBJ2-2; 7 bases are a match to TRBD2. Germline V gene sequence: CDR1 SGHNT, CDR2 YENEEA. The CDR3 contains 16 residues. V shed 0 bases, J shed 3 bases, and the junction held 4 bases outside the gene matches. The CDR3 protein is CASSLELASDTGELFF. CDR3 DNA: TGTGCCAGCAGCTTAGAACTAGCGTCGGACACCGGGGAGCTGTTTTTT.

The chain recombines TRBV6-5 with TRBJ2-1, with a weak D call TRBD2 (5 bases). Germline assignment: CDR1 MNHEY and CDR2 SVGAGI. CDR3 length equals 15 residues. V was trimmed by 2 bases and J by 6 bases, leaving 14 bases between them. DNA of the CDR3: TGTGCCAGCAGTTACCGCGACGGGGTTGGCAATGAGCAGTTCTTC. Translated, it gives CASSYRDGVGNEQFF.

V and J are TRBV5-5 and TRBJ1-2; 7 bases match TRBD1. The CDR3 has 17 amino acids. V lost 0 bases to trimming and J lost 5 bases; unmatched junction nucleotides: 13. CDR1 is SGHKS and CDR2 is YYEKEE in the germline V gene (reference sequence). CDR3 coding DNA: TGTGCCAGCAGCTTGGCCGGGACAGCCGACCGAGCTTATGGCTACACCTTC. Translating it yields CASSLAGTADRAYGYTF.

With respect to this clone: The CDR3 end shows no conserved phenylalanine or tryptophan, and so a read error is likely. The V call is TRBV27, the J call TRBJ1-2; the match to TRBD1 covers 9 bases. CDR3 length: 16 amino acids. CDR1 MNHEY and CDR2 SMNVEV come from the germline V gene (reference sequence). V lost 7 bases and J lost 4; bases outside the gene matches: 13. The CDR3 DNA sequence: TGTGCCAGCAACATACCCCCACAGGGGGCATTCTATGGCTACACCTCC. Protein sequence: CASNIPPQGAFYGYTS.

This chain joins TRBV29-1 and TRBJ1-1; D remains unclear. V was clipped by 3 bases and J by 7 bases, with 6 bases between them. Germline CDR1 reads SQVTM; CDR2 reads ANQGSEA. The CDR3 runs to 10 residues. CDR3 sequence: CSVDTDEAFF. The CDR3 DNA sequence: TGCAGCGTTGACACAGATGAAGCTTTCTTT.

CDR3 loop: CASSSFREGGEQYF. The CDR3 bases are TGTGCCAGCAGCTCGTTCAGGGAAGGGGGCGAGCAGTACTTC. V and J are TRBV7-8 and TRBJ2-7; TRBD1 might be the D (6 bases). The CDR3 has 14 residues. Germline loops: CDR1 SGHVS, CDR2 FQNEAQ. V was clipped by 4 bases and J by 6 bases, with 16 bases between them.

This chain joins TRBV4-2 and TRBJ2-4; the D gene is possibly TRBD2 (5 bases). Germline loops: CDR1 LGHNA, CDR2 YNFKEQ. Trimming stripped 1 base from V and 4 bases from J, with 17 bases between. The CDR3 contains 17 residues. DNA of the CDR3: TGTGCCAGCAGCCAAGGGCCAAGCGGTAGTGGTAAAAACATTCAGTACTTC. This sequence encodes CASSQGPSGSGKNIQYF.